The TCR beta chain under discussion was sequenced for a study of shared clonotypes between healthy human individuals (dated by TCRdb to 2018 to 2020). Study-level background: The cohort comprised a couple of women and a few men aged 18 to 49 years. For each donor, CD4 naive and CD4 memory were each run on three plates, CD8 naive on two plates, and CD8 memory on one plate. The study deeply sequenced blood TCR repertoires of about five healthy adults to estimate repertoire size and the extent of clonotype sharing between individuals. To increase sequencing depth and limit assay-specific biases, TCR repertoire library preparation and sequencing were carried out by different laboratories using diverse techniques. Between about 0.85 and 9.5 billion PBMCs per donor were obtained by leukapheresis.

There are a few counts of this clone. The antigen it recognizes is unknown. Base qualities are not recorded, but no much larger clone differs from it by a single base. The donors were healthy, HIV-negative adults who had no recently reported acute infections or vaccinations. Every donor was a Caucasian adult residing in Nashville, Tennessee, USA. CD4+ T cells were enriched by magnetic negative selection; naive cells were then positively selected on CD45RA, and the negative fraction formed the memory subset. Blood was collected by leukapheresis, and PBMCs were isolated by Ficoll-Histopaque density gradient centrifugation and then cryopreserved in liquid nitrogen vapor phase. Analytical flow cytometry was used to check the purity and quantity of each magnetically sorted T cell population. From each sorted fraction, genomic DNA was isolated and quantified by UV absorbance on a Nanodrop 2000c. What the research found in general, with its limitations: The small number of donors limited the genetic and exposure-history diversity represented. Sampling was restricted to blood, and TCR repertoires in tissue are likely to differ from TCR repertoires in blood. Incomplete sequencing was indicated by rarefaction of sorted-subset datasets, despite the large sequencing depth. Clonotypes shared by all four sorted-subset donors showed higher generation probabilities than non-shared clonotypes. Approximately 5% of naive CD4, 3.5% of naive CD8, approximately 2% of memory CD4, and 0.4% of memory CD8 clonotypes were shared across a few donors. Based on pairwise subsampling, the degree of clonotype sharing among donors was expected to be affected by sequencing depth. Naive subsets generally had larger estimated clonotype richness than memory subsets did.

Using the deep immunoSEQ assay, multiplex PCR amplified TCR CDR3 regions from genomic DNA. Extracted genomic DNA from each cell subset was spread evenly across all wells of several immunoSEQ 96-well plates, with each plate serving as a replicate. For sorted subsets, around 0.2 ug genomic DNA, equal to about 30,000 T cell genomes, was loaded into each replicate PCR. The purified libraries were quantified using a Qubit 3.0 fluorometer, sized with a Bioanalyzer 2100, and then quantified again using the KAPA Library Quantification kit. Each immunoSEQ 96-well plate was sequenced on its own single-read 150-cycle Illumina NextSeq 550 flow cell. From the authors' description of their analysis: Because the immunoSEQ output held only junctional sequences and lacked quality scores, the filtering could not match the filtering applied to full-length reads. To assign V/J genes and CDR3, sequences were annotated using PyIR, a Python wrapper for IgBLAST v1.9, with IMGT germline references. Reads with weak V/J assignments (E-value above 1e-6), missing CDR3, stop codons, out-of-frame junctions, or ambiguous translated residues were removed. V3J clonotypes were defined as sequences sharing an identical inferred V gene, J gene, and CDR3 amino acid sequence. Percentage overlap between repertoires was computed as shared unique clonotypes divided by the size of the smaller repertoire. RTK rarefaction, the Chao1 estimator, and Recon v2.1 estimates of unobserved clonotypes were used to assess repertoire richness. OLGA was used to compute generation probabilities for all TCRbeta clonotypes that the gDNA method yielded from a few donors. Entries here come from immuneACCESS through TCRdb and include only in-frame sequences with V and J called. Some clones fail to appear in such tables; in the studies checked, an unresolved V gene covers under half of the shortfall, and the cause of the remainder is unknown. That table gives V, J and clone size, and the DNA gave D and trimming. This sample gives about 1 million clones in total; 70% to 80% of them show up just once. About 1.5% of the sample is in the top ten clones.

Trimming takes 6 bases off V and 4 bases off J; junction bases not matched to a gene: 5. Reading the germline V gene gives CDR1 MDHEN and CDR2 SYDVKM. There are 13 amino acids in the CDR3, from cysteine to phenylalanine inclusive. Solely the CDR3 DNA is kept, with 39 bases framed from the first base. Sequences were obtained from memory CD4+ T cells sorted from blood. The cell subset or site label here, explained by the study, means: CD45RA-negative fraction. The receptor was isolated from a man aged 18 to 29 in good health. This chain joins TRBV28 to TRBJ1-2; 7 middle bases align to TRBD1. The DNA sequence is given as TGTGCCAGCAGGCAGGGGGGACGCTATGGCTACACCTTC. The translation is CASRQGGRYGYTF.